The next 5 T cell receptor beta chains were all read from a single sample in a study of CD8+CD57+ T cells in acquired aplastic anemia. Patients included in sequencing had previously demonstrated CD8+CD57+ cell expansion by flow cytometry. Using genomic DNA as the template, TCR beta VDJ and CDR3 profiling was carried out. One entry per CDR3 protein, called by TCRdb with MiXCR from the reads. The profile shows more than 150,000 distinct CDR3 sequences, more than 45% of them singletons. The specimen was sorted CD4+, CD8+, or CD8+CD57+ T cells (not recorded which) from PBMCs. The receptors were gathered from a human donor with aplastic anemia.

There are a few counts of this clonotype. The chain employs TRBV7-3 and TRBJ2-3; 10 bases are shared with TRBD2. CDR3 length: 15 amino acids. The ends lost 4 bases at V and 2 bases at J; junction bases unmatched: 3. Germline V CDR1 and CDR2: SGHTA, FQGTGA. DNA for the CDR3: TGTGCCAGCAGCTACCTAGCGGGGGACACAGATACGCAGTATTTT. This sequence encodes CASSYLAGDTDTQYF. Supplemented by reference TRBV7-3 and TRBJ2-3, the full variable domain reads GAGVSQTPSNKVTEKGKYVELRCDPISGHTALYWYRQSLGQGPEFLIYFQGTGAADDSGLPNDRFFAVRPEGSVSTLKIQRTERGDSAVYLCASSYLAGDTDTQYFGPGTRLTVL.

This clonotype was seen ten or more times. The chain combines TRBV20-1 with TRBJ1-1; D remains ambiguous. There are 15 residues in the CDR3. Germline CDR1 DFQATT, CDR2 SNEGSKA (reference sequence). V was trimmed by 6 bases and J by 2 bases, leaving 19 bases between them. The CDR3 protein is CSALGLEEPNTEAFF. CDR3 DNA: TGCAGTGCCCTGGGTTTGGAAGAACCTAACACTGAAGCTTTCTTT.

J is TRBJ1-5 and V is TRBV19; D might be TRBD1 (6 bases). Germline CDR1 is LNHDA and CDR2 is SQIVND (reference sequence). The V end was cut by 10 bases, the J end by 5 bases, with 18 bases between. The CDR3 has 14 amino acids. Here the CDR3 DNA reads TGTGCCACCCGTTCCAGGGGAAAGGATCAGCCCCAGCATTTT. Its protein product is CATRSRGKDQPQHF.

This rearrangement joins TRBV15 to TRBJ1-1; no clear D gene. The V gene's germline CDR1 is LNHNV and CDR2 YYDKDF (reference sequence). Trimming stripped 1 base from V and 8 bases from J, with 11 bases between. This CDR3 region has 13 residues. The CDR3 spells CATSRATRVEAFF. The CDR3 coding sequence is TGTGCCACCAGCAGAGCGACAAGGGTGGAAGCTTTCTTT.

V is TRBV9 and J is TRBJ1-6, with D unclear. Germline lookup yields CDR1 SGDLS and CDR2 YYNGEE. This CDR3 comprises 15 residues. V was pared by 4 bases and J by 9 bases, with 17 bases between. CDR3 sequence reads: CASSSLGEGGSPLHF. CDR3 coding DNA: TGTGCCAGCAGCTCCCTTGGGGAGGGAGGTTCACCCCTCCACTTT. The variable domain in full, completed from reference TRBV9 and TRBJ1-6, reads DSGVTQTPKHLITATGQRVTLRCSPRSGDLSVYWYQQSLDQGLQFLIQYYNGEERAKGNILERFSAQQFPDLHSELNLSSLELGDSALYFCASSSLGEGGSPLHFGNGTRLTVT.